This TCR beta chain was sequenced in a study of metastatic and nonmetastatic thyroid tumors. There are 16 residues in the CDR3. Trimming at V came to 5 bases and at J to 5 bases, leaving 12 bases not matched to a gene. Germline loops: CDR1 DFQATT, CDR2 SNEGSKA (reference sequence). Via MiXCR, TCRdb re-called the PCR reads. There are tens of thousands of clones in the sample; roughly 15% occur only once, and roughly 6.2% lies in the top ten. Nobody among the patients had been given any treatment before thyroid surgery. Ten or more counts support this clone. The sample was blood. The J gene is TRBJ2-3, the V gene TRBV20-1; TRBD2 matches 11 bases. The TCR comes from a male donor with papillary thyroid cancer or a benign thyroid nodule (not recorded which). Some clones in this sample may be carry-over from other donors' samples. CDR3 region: CSAYPTSGRGVDTQYF. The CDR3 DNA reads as TGCAGTGCTTACCCCACTAGCGGGAGAGGGGTAGATACGCAGTATTTT.